This passage covers 23 T cell receptor beta chains from one sample sequenced in a study of T cell responses to AZD1222 COVID-19 vaccine. The method was immunoSEQ multiplex PCR; TCRdb's version includes in-frame clones alone and lacks a portion of them. This table holds roughly 170,000 clones, approximately 86% found once. The sample consisted of peripheral blood, taken on day 0 of AZD1222 vaccination. All receptors come from an adult in good health.

This chain links TRBV19 with TRBJ1-2, with 8 bases aligning to TRBD1. J gave up 3 bases and V 5 bases, and 8 bases lay outside the gene matches. Germline V gives CDR1 LNHDA, CDR2 SQIVND (reference sequence). This CDR3 spans 15 amino acids. The CDR3: CASSPRTGSDYGYTF. CDR3 nucleotide sequence: TGTGCCAGTAGTCCCCGGACAGGGTCGGACTATGGCTACACCTTC.

The V and J genes are TRBV7-3 and TRBJ2-1; D gene unclear. V was shortened by 5 bases and J by 5 bases, with 19 bases between the two germline ends. In germline, CDR1 is SGHTA, CDR2 FQGTGA. The CDR3 is made up of 16 amino acids. The CDR3 DNA reads as TGTGCCAGCAGCCCCTACATATCCCCTGGGGACAATGAGCAGTTCTTC. Protein sequence: CASSPYISPGDNEQFF.

The rearrangement joins TRBV5-4 to TRBJ2-1; 9 bases agree with TRBD2. From germline, CDR1 is SGHNT and CDR2 YYREEE (reference sequence). The CDR3 is 15 residues long. Trimming removed 2 bases from V and 2 bases from J; junction bases left unmatched: 2. CDR3 in DNA: TGTGCCAGCAGCTTTAAGCGGGAGGCCTACAATGAGCAGTTCTTC. Encoded protein: CASSFKREAYNEQFF.

V gene TRBV9 combines with J gene TRBJ1-2, with D maybe TRBD1 (5 bases). Trimming stripped 5 bases from V and 8 bases from J, with 19 bases between. Germline CDR1 reads SGDLS; CDR2 reads YYNGEE. The CDR3 covers 14 residues. The CDR3 protein is CASSGGRGGDGYTF. The CDR3 nucleotides are TGTGCCAGCAGTGGTGGACGGGGGGGAGACGGCTACACCTTC.

This sequence joins TRBV27 and TRBJ2-5, with 10 nucleotides matching TRBD2. Germline V gene data show CDR1 as MNHEY and CDR2 as SMNVEV (reference sequence). The CDR3 loop spans 14 amino acids. Trimming took 10 bases from V and 3 from J; bases not matched to a gene: 8. Here the CDR3 reads CAIGAGGPEETQYF. The CDR3 DNA is TGTGCCATAGGAGCGGGAGGGCCGGAAGAGACCCAGTACTTC.

V and J are TRBV18 and TRBJ2-7; 9 bases are a match to TRBD1. Per the germline V gene, CDR1 is KGHSH and CDR2 is LQKENI. With 3 bases clipped from V and 4 bases from J, the junction kept 7 bases outside the gene matches. CDR3 length: 15 residues. The CDR3 here is CASSPKTGGEYEQYF. Written as DNA, the CDR3 is TGTGCCAGCTCACCTAAGACAGGGGGAGAGTACGAGCAGTACTTC.

V usage is TRBV28 and J usage is TRBJ1-1, with D possibly TRBD1 on 6 matching bases. The CDR3 is 15 residues long. Germline CDR1 reads MDHEN; CDR2 reads SYDVKM. The V end lost 5 bases, the J end lost 1 base, and 14 bases lay between the germline ends. For the CDR3, the DNA is TGTGCCAGCAGTCGCTGGGACAATTCGAACACTGAAGCTTTCTTT. Encoded protein: CASSRWDNSNTEAFF.

J is TRBJ2-7 and V is TRBV5-1; TRBD1 aligns across 10 bases. CDR3 size: 15 residues. V shed 2 bases and J 0 bases; nucleotides not matched to a gene: 2. CDR1 is SGHRS and CDR2 is YFSETQ in the germline V gene. The CDR3 here is CASSFGQGVSYEQYF. The DNA for the CDR3 is TGCGCCAGCAGCTTCGGACAGGGGGTCTCCTACGAGCAGTACTTC. Supplemented by reference TRBV5-1 and TRBJ2-7, the full variable domain reads KAGVTQTPRYLIKTRGQQVTLSCSPISGHRSVSWYQQTPGQGLQFLFEYFSETQRNKGNFPGRFSGRQFSNSRSEMNVSTLELGDSALYLCASSFGQGVSYEQYFGPGTRLTVT.

This chain connects TRBV10-3 to TRBJ1-1; no firm D call. The CDR3 is 11 amino acids. V was shortened by 4 bases and J by 4 bases, with 4 bases between the two germline ends. Looked up from germline, CDR1 is ENHRY and CDR2 is SYGVKD. Here the CDR3 DNA reads TGTGCCATCAGTGTGGGCACTGAAGCTTTCTTT. It is translated as CAISVGTEAFF.

The J gene is TRBJ2-3, the V gene TRBV4-2; 8 bases are a match to TRBD1. The CDR3 consists of 15 residues. V was clipped by 3 bases and J by 1 base; unmatched bases: 3. Germline CDR1 reads LGHNA; CDR2 reads YNFKEQ. CDR3 in DNA: TGTGCCAGCAGCCAGGACAGGGTCCGCACAGATACGCAGTATTTT. It encodes CASSQDRVRTDTQYF.

V usage is TRBV6-5 and J usage is TRBJ1-1; 10 bases map to TRBD1. After removal of 4 bases from V and 4 bases from J, the junction contained 6 bases not matched to a gene. The CDR3 runs 15 residues. CDR1 is MNHEY, CDR2 SVGAGI, per germline. This CDR3 is CASSSATGGPTEAFF. The CDR3 DNA follows: TGTGCCAGCAGTTCCGCGACAGGGGGCCCCACTGAAGCTTTCTTT.

This clone was recorded a few times. The chain carries TRBV19 and TRBJ2-1; D possibly matches TRBD1 or TRBD2 (6 bases each). The germline V and J ends were trimmed by 7 bases and 0 bases, with 16 bases remaining between them. The CDR3 has 16 residues. Per the germline V gene, CDR1 is LNHDA and CDR2 is SQIVND (reference sequence). The CDR3 DNA follows: TGTGCCAGTATGGGAGGTAGGGGGAGCTCCTACAATGAGCAGTTCTTC. It is translated as CASMGGRGSSYNEQFF.

The chain has TRBV3-1 (or the pseudogene TRBV3-2) and TRBJ2-5; 9 positions match TRBD2. Trimming removed 0 bases from V and 4 bases from J; junction bases left unmatched: 6. Germline values: CDR1 LGHDT, CDR2 YNNKEL (reference sequence). The CDR3 is made up of 16 amino acids. The CDR3 nucleotides are TGTGCCAGCAGCCAAGATCGGGGCGGGGGGGCAGAGACCCAGTACTTC. It translates to CASSQDRGGGAETQYF.

V and J are TRBV30 and TRBJ1-1, with unresolved D. This CDR3 is built from 15 residues. CDR1 and CDR2 from the germline V gene are GTSNPN and SVGIG (reference sequence). V dropped 3 bases and J dropped 3 bases, with 17 bases sitting between them. CDR3 coding DNA: TGTGCCTGGAGCCCTACCAGTATCTACCACACTGAAGCTTTCTTT. Its protein product is CAWSPTSIYHTEAFF.

The V call is TRBV4-1, the J call TRBJ2-1; maybe TRBD2 (6 bases). The CDR3 is 16 residues long. V lost 2 bases and J lost 3, with 14 bases in between. Germline V gene lookup returns CDR1 MGHRA and CDR2 YSYEKL. In DNA, the CDR3 is TGCGCCAGCAGCCAAAAAGGAGGGCCGGACTACAATGAGCAGTTCTTC. Residues: CASSQKGGPDYNEQFF.

V usage is TRBV6-5 and J usage is TRBJ1-5, with TRBD1 identical over 10 bases. V trimming: 4 bases; J trimming: 7 bases; junction bases outside the gene matches: 4. The CDR3 consists of 14 residues. Looked up from germline, CDR1 is MNHEY and CDR2 is SVGAGI. The DNA for the CDR3 is TGTGCCAGCAGTTGGGGGACAGGGGACCAGCCCCAGCATTTT. Its translation: CASSWGTGDQPQHF.

This clone was recorded only once. V and J are TRBV4-1 and TRBJ2-5; D possibly corresponds to TRBD1 (6 bases). Trimming stripped 6 bases from V and 2 bases from J, with 10 bases between. From germline, CDR1 is MGHRA and CDR2 YSYEKL. The CDR3 consists of 13 residues. The CDR3 region has the DNA TGCGCCAGCAGTTCGAGGGGGCAAGAGACCCAGTACTTC. It yields the protein CASSSRGQETQYF.

This clone was detected once. The genes are TRBV19 and TRBJ1-5; D might be TRBD1 (5 bases). V dropped 7 bases and J dropped 0 bases, with 7 bases sitting between them. Germline CDR1 LNHDA, CDR2 SQIVND (reference sequence). The CDR3 contains 13 residues. The CDR3 sequence is CASTTGSNQPQHF. In DNA, the CDR3 is TGTGCCAGTACTACAGGTAGCAATCAGCCCCAGCATTTT.

The CDR3 sequence is CASSLLRRDEQYF. DNA for the CDR3: TGTGCCAGCAGCTTACTTCGACGGGACGAGCAGTACTTC. The chain is built from TRBV11-2 and TRBJ2-7; D remains unclear. V lost 2 bases and J 5 bases, leaving 10 bases between the germline ends. Germline V lookup: CDR1 SGHAT, CDR2 FQNNGV. The CDR3 sequence is 13 residues long.

This sequence joins TRBV19 and TRBJ2-1; D is perhaps TRBD1 (6 bases). The CDR3 runs 15 residues. Germline V lookup: CDR1 LNHDA, CDR2 SQIVND (reference sequence). The V end lost 6 bases, the J end lost 4 bases, and 16 bases lay between the germline ends. CDR3 loop: CASSLDSTPYNEQFF. The CDR3 nucleotides read TGTGCCAGTAGCCTGGACAGCACACCTTACAATGAGCAGTTCTTC.

This chain joins TRBV6-5 and TRBJ1-1; unclear D gene. Deletions cut 7 bases from V and 6 bases from J, with 12 bases between. The CDR3 runs to 12 residues. CDR1 is MNHEY and CDR2 is SVGAGI in the germline V gene. This CDR3 is CASIPEGPEAFF. The CDR3 DNA is TGTGCCAGCATTCCCGAGGGTCCTGAAGCTTTCTTT.

The V call is TRBV19, the J call TRBJ1-5; 10 nucleotides agree with TRBD1. Germline values: CDR1 LNHDA, CDR2 SQIVND (reference sequence). The V and J ends lost 10 bases and 2 bases, in that order; junction bases with no gene match: 14. The CDR3 has 17 amino acids. Written as DNA, the CDR3 is TGTGCCACCATCTCGACCGGGACAGGGGTTGGCAATCAGCCCCAGCATTTT. As protein: CATISTGTGVGNQPQHF.

The chain combines TRBV11-2 with TRBJ2-4; TRBD1 or TRBD2 may be the D gene (5 bases each). Trimming pared 4 bases from V and 4 bases from J, leaving 14 bases between. This CDR3 spans 15 amino acids. Germline CDR1 reads SGHAT; CDR2 reads FQNNGV. In DNA, the CDR3 is TGTGCCAGCAGCTCCACCGGGACCGAGAAAAACATTCAGTACTTC. This encodes CASSSTGTEKNIQYF. Together with reference TRBV11-2 and TRBJ2-4, the CDR3 gives the full variable domain: EAGVAQSPRYKIIEKRQSVAFWCNPISGHATLYWYQQILGQGPKLLIQFQNNGVVDDSQLPKDRFSAERLKGVDSTLKIQPAKLEDSAVYLCASSSTGTEKNIQYFGAGTRLSVL.